The 27 T cell receptor beta chains reported below all come from one sample, sequenced in a study of CD8+CD57+ T cells in acquired aplastic anemia. CDR3 and TCR beta VDJ profiling relied on genomic DNA as the template. Each CDR3 protein is one row after TCRdb ran MiXCR on the reads. The sample lists about 190,000 distinct CDR3 sequences; roughly 64% were seen once. Source material: sorted CD4+, CD8+, or CD8+CD57+ T cells (not recorded which) from PBMCs. Source of these receptors: a human donor with severe aplastic anemia or a healthy control (not recorded which).

The chain links TRBV29-1 to TRBJ2-5; TRBD2 agrees at 8 bases. The CDR3 has 14 residues. V was clipped by 2 bases and J by 5 bases; unmatched bases: 7. From germline, CDR1 is SQVTM and CDR2 ANQGSEA. This chain's CDR3 is CSVETSGKAETQYF. CDR3 nucleotide sequence: TGCAGCGTTGAAACTAGCGGAAAGGCGGAGACCCAGTACTTC.

The V gene is TRBV20-1, the J gene TRBJ2-1; D is possibly TRBD2 (6 bases). There are 11 residues in the CDR3. Trimming left V 6 bases short and J 11 bases short, with 14 bases between. In germline, CDR1 is DFQATT, CDR2 SNEGSKA (reference sequence). DNA of the CDR3: TGCAGTGCCGTCGGGACTCTCCAGCAGTTCTTC. Its translation: CSAVGTLQQFF.

The chain carries TRBV20-1 and TRBJ1-6; no clear D gene. The V end was cut by 1 base, the J end by 6 bases, with 16 bases between. The germline CDR1 and CDR2 sequences are DFQATT and SNEGSKA (reference sequence). CDR3 length equals 16 residues. For the CDR3, the DNA is TGCAGTGCTAGAGGAGGGCGGGAAGGGCTTAATTCACCCCTCCACTTT. It codes for CSARGGREGLNSPLHF.

This clonotype has only a few counts. A much larger clone differs by one base, so this may be a read error. This chain links TRBV11-2 with TRBJ2-7; D unresolved. The CDR3 contains 11 residues. Germline V gives CDR1 SGHAT, CDR2 FQNNGV. The V gene lost 4 bases and the J gene lost 3 bases, with 4 bases spanning the gap. CDR3 nucleotides: TGTGCCAGCAGCTACCACTACGAGCAGTACTTC. Protein sequence: CASSYHYEQYF.

This clonotype was observed a handful of times. The gene calls are TRBV12-3 or TRBV12-4 and TRBJ2-7; 8 bases align to TRBD2. Germline trimming cut 6 bases from V and 3 bases from J; bases unmatched to any gene: 4. The CDR3 length is 13 residues. CDR3 in amino acids: CASRAGTSYEQYF. The CDR3 DNA follows: TGTGCCAGCAGGGCCGGGACTAGCTACGAGCAGTACTTC.

The table lists this clonotype with a few counts. The junction departs from germline at one end; a sequencing error may be responsible. The CDR3 DNA sequence: TGTGCCAGCAGTGATGGACAGGCGTGGGGCTACACCTTC. Protein sequence: CASSDGQAWGYTF. The chain is built from TRBV10-3 and TRBJ1-2, with TRBD1 matching 7 bases. The germline V gene encodes CDR1 ENHRY and CDR2 SYGVKD. The CDR3 is made up of 13 amino acids.

V gene TRBV12-5 combines with J gene TRBJ2-2; D gene uncertain. V dropped 6 bases and J dropped 4 bases, with 9 bases sitting between them. The germline CDR1 and CDR2 sequences are LGHNT and FRNRAP. This CDR3 is built from 13 residues. The DNA of the CDR3 is TGTGCTAGTGGGGGGTACTGCACCGGGGAGCTGTTTTTT. Amino acids: CASGGYCTGELFF.

The rearrangement uses TRBV25-1 and TRBJ1-2; perhaps TRBD1 as D (5 bases). Trimming cost V 4 bases and J 7 bases, with 13 bases left between them. This CDR3 is built from 13 residues. Germline CDR1 is MGHDK and CDR2 is SYGVNS. CDR3 loop: CASSAPDRGGYTF. In DNA, the CDR3 is TGTGCCAGCAGTGCCCCAGATAGGGGTGGCTACACCTTC.

This clonotype was counted ten times or more. J is TRBJ1-1 and V is TRBV29-1; D is undetermined. The germline CDR1 and CDR2 sequences are SQVTM and ANQGSEA. Trimming took 2 bases from V and 6 from J, leaving 1 base between them. The CDR3 is made up of 9 amino acids. The CDR3: CSVEPEAFF. The DNA of the CDR3 is TGCAGCGTTGAACCTGAAGCTTTCTTT.

For the CDR3, the DNA is TGTGCCATCAGATCGACTAGCGGGAATGAGCAGTTCTTC. It encodes CAIRSTSGNEQFF. The genes are TRBV10-3 and TRBJ2-1; TRBD2 aligns across 10 bases. J lost 7 bases, V lost 6 bases, and 3 bases had no gene match. CDR3 length: 13 residues. Germline V gives CDR1 ENHRY, CDR2 SYGVKD.

This clonotype showed up many times. The V call is TRBV29-1, the J call TRBJ1-2, with 7 positions matching TRBD1. Trimming at V came to 0 bases and at J to 4 bases, leaving 8 bases not matched to a gene. The germline gives CDR1 SQVTM, CDR2 ANQGSEA. The CDR3 covers 15 residues. The CDR3 spells CSVEDSRGGLYGYTF. DNA of the CDR3: TGCAGCGTTGAAGATAGTCGAGGGGGCCTCTATGGCTACACCTTC.

The table lists this clonotype with many counts. The chain has TRBV2 and TRBJ2-5; weak D call: TRBD2 (6 bases). Looked up from germline, CDR1 is SNHLY and CDR2 is FYNNEI. Between the trimmed V and J ends, which lost 0 bases and 5 bases, there was a span of 22 bases. This CDR3 contains 18 residues. CDR3 in amino acids: CASSEADIADLTKETQYF. The CDR3 nucleotides read TGTGCCAGCAGTGAAGCGGATATAGCGGACCTAACGAAGGAGACCCAGTACTTC.

This clonotype was recorded many times. The rearrangement links TRBV5-6 to TRBJ2-7, with D unclear. Germline loops: CDR1 SGHDT, CDR2 YYEEEE. Between the trimmed V and J ends, which lost 6 bases and 2 bases, there was a span of 15 bases. The CDR3 sequence is 14 residues long. The CDR3 is CASNSRTAPYEQYF. In DNA form, the CDR3 reads TGTGCCAGCAACTCTAGGACGGCTCCCTACGAGCAGTACTTC.

The chain recombines TRBV12-3 or TRBV12-4 with TRBJ2-1; D is unclear. V gave up 3 bases and J gave up 3 bases, with 6 bases separating them. CDR3 length: 13 residues. The CDR3 reads CASSFDNYNEQFF. The DNA for the CDR3 is TGTGCCAGCAGTTTCGACAACTACAATGAGCAGTTCTTC.

V gene TRBV7-2 combines with J gene TRBJ1-1; D is uncertain. This CDR3 contains 10 residues. Germline assignment: CDR1 SGHTA and CDR2 FQGNSA. Trimming removed 7 bases at V and 7 bases at J, with 7 bases between. DNA for the CDR3: TGTGCCAGCACGGGTCTTGAAGCTTTCTTT. This translates into CASTGLEAFF.

V is TRBV15 and J is TRBJ1-6, with D perhaps matching TRBD1 (5 bases). The ends were cut back, 1 base at V and 9 bases at J, with 10 bases in the middle. Per germline, CDR1 LNHNV and CDR2 YYDKDF (reference sequence). The CDR3 has 14 residues. As DNA, the CDR3 is TGTGCCACCAGCAGAGGGGGCGAGGGTTCACCCCTCCACTTT. It codes for CATSRGGEGSPLHF.

This clonotype has just a few counts. The V call is TRBV7-2, the J call TRBJ1-2, with 8 bases lining up with TRBD1. The germline V gene has CDR1 SGHTA and CDR2 FQGNSA. J was trimmed by 2 bases and V by 3 bases; bases with no gene match: 5. This CDR3 region has 15 residues. CDR3 loop: CASSLLGQGNYGYTF. The CDR3 bases are TGTGCCAGCAGCTTGCTCGGACAGGGCAACTATGGCTACACCTTC.

This chain links TRBV20-1 with TRBJ2-1, with D unresolved. CDR1 is DFQATT and CDR2 is SNEGSKA in the germline V gene (reference sequence). CDR3 length: 14 amino acids. The germline V and J ends were trimmed by 7 bases and 7 bases, with 20 bases remaining between them. The CDR3 DNA is TGCAGTGTTGCCGAAGACGGCGAGACTAATGAGCAGTTCTTC. Translation gives CSVAEDGETNEQFF.

The chain has TRBV29-1 and TRBJ2-7; D remains ambiguous. Per the germline V gene, CDR1 is SQVTM and CDR2 is ANQGSEA. The CDR3 spans 14 residues. V was pared by 8 bases and J by 0 bases, with 17 bases between. CDR3: CSQESRPSSYEQYF. The DNA of the CDR3 is TGCAGCCAAGAATCTAGGCCAAGCTCCTACGAGCAGTACTTC.

The chain employs TRBV7-2 and TRBJ2-2; 11 bases agree with TRBD1. CDR1 and CDR2 (germline): SGHTA, FQGNSA. Germline trimming cut 7 bases from V and 7 bases from J; bases unmatched to any gene: 5. The CDR3 covers 14 residues. This CDR3 reads CASNKGTGGGELFF. In nucleotides, the CDR3 is TGTGCCAGCAATAAAGGGACAGGGGGCGGGGAGCTGTTTTTT.

This rearrangement joins TRBV20-1 to TRBJ2-7, with D possibly called TRBD1 or TRBD2 (5 bases each). Germline V gives CDR1 DFQATT, CDR2 SNEGSKA (reference sequence). V was shortened by 0 bases and J by 6 bases, with 9 bases between the two germline ends. CDR3 length equals 12 residues. CDR3 protein: CSARDREFEQYF. The CDR3 DNA follows: TGCAGTGCTAGAGACAGGGAGTTCGAGCAGTACTTC.

This clonotype was observed a single time. The chain links TRBV29-1 to TRBJ1-1; tentatively, D is TRBD1 (6 bases). The CDR3 covers 12 residues. The germline V gene has CDR1 SQVTM and CDR2 ANQGSEA. V lost 7 bases and J 2 bases, leaving 11 bases between the germline ends. CDR3 loop: CSGIQGNTEAFF. The CDR3 coding sequence is TGCAGCGGTATACAGGGAAACACTGAAGCTTTCTTT. The variable domain in full, completed from reference TRBV29-1 and TRBJ1-1, reads SAVISQKPSRDICQRGTSLTIQCQVDSQVTMMFWYRQQPGQSLTLIATANQGSEATYESGFVIDKFPISRPNLTFSTLTVSNMSPEDSSIYLCSGIQGNTEAFFGQGTRLTVV.

The rearrangement joins TRBV15 to TRBJ2-1; maybe TRBD2 (6 bases). The DNA matches TRBJ2-7 better at its end, which makes the J call doubtful. CDR1 and CDR2 (germline): LNHNV, YYDKDF (reference sequence). This CDR3 contains 15 residues. Here the CDR3 DNA reads TGTGCCACCAGCAGAGAGTCGGACTACACCTACGAGCAGTACTTC. Its protein product is CATSRESDYTYEQYF.

This clonotype appeared many times. The V and J genes are TRBV4-2 and TRBJ2-7; the D is unclear. Germline lookup yields CDR1 LGHNA and CDR2 YNFKEQ. The length of the CDR3 is 14 residues. Deletions cut 0 bases from V and 3 bases from J, with 9 bases between. The CDR3 here is CASSQEGTNYEQYF. CDR3 nucleotides: TGTGCCAGCAGCCAAGAGGGCACCAACTACGAGCAGTACTTC.

V gene TRBV12-3 or TRBV12-4 combines with J gene TRBJ1-1; tentatively, D is TRBD1 (5 bases). V gave up 7 bases and J gave up 6 bases, with 18 bases separating them. The CDR3 has 14 residues. The CDR3 spells CASTRTSHFAEAFF. CDR3 DNA sequence: TGTGCCAGCACTCGGACATCCCACTTCGCTGAAGCTTTCTTT.

This clonotype has a count of ten or more. V and J are TRBV19 and TRBJ2-2; D perhaps matches TRBD2 (7 bases). The CDR3 has 16 amino acids. Trimming cost V 10 bases and J 2 bases, with 20 bases left between them. In germline, CDR1 is LNHDA, CDR2 SQIVND (reference sequence). In DNA, the CDR3 is TGTGCCACCACATCTGAGGGGGGGTCAAACACCGGGGAGCTGTTTTTT. Translated: CATTSEGGSNTGELFF.

V usage is TRBV20-1 and J usage is TRBJ2-1; TRBD2 matches at 10 bases. The CDR3 loop spans 15 amino acids. V lost 2 bases to trimming and J lost 5 bases; unmatched junction nucleotides: 6. Germline-derived CDR1 and CDR2 are DFQATT and SNEGSKA (reference sequence). The CDR3 DNA reads TGCAGTGCTAGAAGTTCAAGCGGGGGGGACAATGAGCAGTTCTTC. Translating gives CSARSSSGGDNEQFF.